Presented here are 10 T cell receptor beta chains from one specimen sequenced in a study of blood T cell repertoires in COVID-19. Some clones are missing from TCRdb's copy, which holds only in-frame ones; the method was immunoSEQ multiplex PCR. The sample comprises 250,000 or so clones, 84% of which are singletons, and 1.5% rests with the top ten. The sequencing sample was made of peripheral blood. These receptors were collected from a woman aged 40 to 50 who had recovered from COVID-19.

The V call is TRBV27, the J call TRBJ1-5, with 7 bases that match TRBD1. The CDR3 is 15 amino acids. The germline gives CDR1 MNHEY, CDR2 SMNVEV (reference sequence). The V segment lost 4 bases and the J segment 7 bases; nucleotides outside the gene matches: 10. The DNA of the CDR3 is TGTGCCAGCAGTTCTAGGGGACAGCCGTGGCAGCCCCAGCATTTT. It specifies CASSSRGQPWQPQHF.

The V and J genes are TRBV30 and TRBJ1-5; D is ambiguous. The CDR3 totals 13 residues. Trimming left V 3 bases short and J 7 bases short, with 13 bases between. Germline CDR1 GTSNPN, CDR2 SVGIG (reference sequence). The CDR3 spells CAWSQTGIQPQHF. CDR3 nucleotides: TGTGCCTGGAGCCAAACGGGGATACAGCCCCAGCATTTT.

In this sample, this clone turned up once. J is TRBJ1-4 and V is TRBV18; a weak D match, TRBD1 (6 bases). Trimming left V 3 bases short and J 3 bases short, with 14 bases between. The germline CDR1 and CDR2 sequences are KGHSH and LQKENI. CDR3 length equals 16 residues. The CDR3 loop is CASSPRTAPANEKLFF. CDR3 sequence (DNA): TGTGCCAGCTCACCCAGGACAGCCCCAGCTAATGAAAAACTGTTTTTT.

The chain recombines TRBV9 with TRBJ1-1, with D unclear. Germline values: CDR1 SGDLS, CDR2 YYNGEE. This CDR3 spans 13 amino acids. V was shortened by 0 bases and J by 3 bases, with 6 bases between the two germline ends. CDR3 residues: CASSVVGDTEAFF. The CDR3 region has the DNA TGTGCCAGCAGCGTAGTCGGGGACACTGAAGCTTTCTTT.

CDR3 residues: CASSPAGQNNYGYTF. The DNA of the CDR3 is TGTGCCAGCAGCCCAGCCGGACAGAACAACTATGGCTACACCTTC. The genes are TRBV28 and TRBJ1-2; perhaps TRBD1 as D (6 bases). Germline loops: CDR1 MDHEN, CDR2 SYDVKM. V was trimmed by 6 bases and J by 2 bases, leaving 16 bases between them. The CDR3 is made up of 15 amino acids.

The genes are TRBV7-8 and TRBJ1-4; the match to TRBD1 covers 7 bases. Germline V gene sequence: CDR1 SGHVS, CDR2 FQNEAQ. The CDR3 covers 17 residues. Unmatched junction bases numbered 5, after V lost 1 base and J lost 0 bases. CDR3 region: CASSLVPQGATNEKLFF. The CDR3 DNA reads as TGTGCCAGCAGCTTAGTTCCTCAGGGGGCAACTAATGAAAAACTGTTTTTT.

The rearrangement uses TRBV12-3 or TRBV12-4 and TRBJ1-3; 9 bases match TRBD1. The CDR3 is made up of 12 amino acids. V gave up 6 bases and J gave up 16 bases; unmatched junction bases: 10. The CDR3 coding sequence is TGTGCCAGCAGCCTTACACGACAGGGGGGTTATTTT. It yields the protein CASSLTRQGGYF.

The chain uses TRBV5-5 and TRBJ2-7, with 8 bases lining up with TRBD1. Looked up from germline, CDR1 is SGHKS and CDR2 is YYEKEE (reference sequence). The length of the CDR3 is 14 residues. With 0 bases clipped from V and 4 bases from J, the junction kept 3 bases outside the gene matches. The CDR3 DNA follows: TGTGCCAGCAGCTTGGCAGGGGGCAAGTACGAGCAGTACTTC. Amino acids: CASSLAGGKYEQYF.

The V and J genes are TRBV20-1 and TRBJ1-2; weak D call: TRBD1 (6 bases). The germline V and J ends were trimmed by 8 bases and 8 bases, with 12 bases remaining between them. Germline-derived CDR1 and CDR2 are DFQATT and SNEGSKA (reference sequence). The CDR3 extends over 10 amino acids. The CDR3 DNA reads TGCAGTCTGGACAGTGGAGGCTACACCTTC. Encoded protein: CSLDSGGYTF.

The chain combines TRBV28 with TRBJ1-2, with D tentatively TRBD1 (6 bases). This CDR3 spans 15 amino acids. The V end was cut by 1 base, the J end by 4 bases, with 13 bases between. Germline-derived CDR1 and CDR2 are MDHEN and SYDVKM. Here the CDR3 reads CASSLSEGGSYGYTF. CDR3 coding DNA: TGTGCCAGCAGTTTATCGGAAGGGGGATCCTATGGCTACACCTTC.